This T cell receptor (beta chain) was obtained from a study of T cells expressing NK-cell markers. Overall study: Source material for TCR beta repertoires consisted of sorted CD3+CD56+NKG2C+, CD3+CD56+NKG2C- and CD3+CD56-NKG2C+ T cells. Notes on the study in general: Dominant NKG2C+ clonotypes accounted for about 1.0-8% of CD8+ T cells in six donors. The leading position in the CD3+CD56-NKG2C+ fraction of several donors also went to these clonotypes.

With respect to this clonotype: The target antigen is unknown.

5'RACE template switching built TCR beta cDNA with unique molecular identifiers. From its re-call of the 5' RACE reads, TCRdb lists each CDR3 protein once, without DNA. Here the sample table reports 550,000 to 600,000 distinct CDR3 sequences. Per the germline V gene, CDR1 is LGHNA and CDR2 is YSLEER. This CDR3 comprises 14 residues. V gene TRBV4-3 combines with J gene TRBJ2-5. The specimen sequenced was blood T cells: a sorted CD56 or NKG2C T cell subset, CD4+ or CD8+ T cells, or bulk PBMC T cells (not recorded which). This sequence originates from a man between 18 and 29 years old in good health. The CDR3: CASSQVGFLETQYF.